The next 4 T cell receptor beta chains were all read from a single sample in a study of blood T cell repertoires in COVID-19. Some clones are missing from TCRdb's copy, which holds only in-frame ones; the method was immunoSEQ multiplex PCR. The sample lists roughly 150,000 clones; about four fifths were seen once. Source material: peripheral blood. These receptors originate from a woman older than 75 with active or convalescent COVID-19.

The chain uses TRBV7-9 and TRBJ1-2; TRBD1 aligns across 9 bases. V lost 7 bases, J lost 4 bases, and 10 bases stayed unmatched. Germline CDR1 SEHNR, CDR2 FQNEAQ (reference sequence). This CDR3 is built from 15 residues. The CDR3 coding sequence is TGTGCCAGCAACGGCCCCGGGACAGGGATCTATGGCTACACCTTC. Amino acid sequence: CASNGPGTGIYGYTF.

V usage is TRBV7-9 and J usage is TRBJ2-7, with 12 bases fitting TRBD2. The CDR3 contains 13 residues. Germline V gene sequence: CDR1 SEHNR, CDR2 FQNEAQ (reference sequence). The trim removed 11 bases at V and 7 bases at J, leaving 9 bases unmatched. CDR3 nucleotides: TGTGCCGCGAGGACTAGCGGGAAGGAGGAGCAGTACTTC. Translation: CAARTSGKEEQYF. The whole variable domain, remainder taken from reference TRBV7-9 and TRBJ2-7, is DTGVSQNPRHKITKRGQNVTFRCDPISEHNRLYWYRQTLGQGPEFLTYFQNEAQLEKSRLLSDRFSAERPKGSFSTLEIQRTEQGDSAMYLCAARTSGKEEQYFGPGTRLTVT.

This clone was picked up a small number of times. The rearrangement uses TRBV5-1 and TRBJ2-3; 8 bases are shared with TRBD2. This CDR3 spans 16 amino acids. The germline V gene has CDR1 SGHRS and CDR2 YFSETQ. The J segment lost 2 bases and the V segment lost 4 bases, leaving 9 bases of the junction unmatched. The CDR3 DNA follows: TGCGCCAGCAGCCAGCTGACTAGCGAAAACACAGATACGCAGTATTTT. Its translation: CASSQLTSENTDTQYF.

CDR3 DNA sequence: TGTGCCAGCAGGGAAACAGGGTTTAGCAATCAGCCCCAGCATTTT. Its protein product is CASRETGFSNQPQHF. V gene TRBV28 combines with J gene TRBJ1-5, with D possibly TRBD1 on 6 matching bases. The CDR3 totals 15 residues. Trimming cost V 6 bases and J 0 bases, with 12 bases left between them. Germline CDR1 reads MDHEN; CDR2 reads SYDVKM.